The 13 T cell receptor beta chains listed next were all sequenced from one sample in a study of CD8+ T cells in alopecia areata. Treatment meaning: oral pan-JAK inhibitor, 5-10 mg twice daily. Extraction and reverse transcription of RNA yielded cDNA as the sequencing template. The assay was immunoSEQ multiplex PCR, and TCRdb's table has in-frame clones only and misses some. Among around 150,000 clones listed, 65% were seen once. Material: CD4+ T cells sorted from blood, obtained at week 4, from a patient treated with tofacitinib. Receptors were obtained from a human donor with alopecia areata.

This chain connects TRBV11-3 to TRBJ2-1; D is unclear. V was cut by 5 bases and J by 7 bases, with 9 bases left in between. This CDR3 has 12 residues. The V gene's germline CDR1 is SGHNT and CDR2 YENEEA. CDR3 residues: CASSRPRNEQFF. The CDR3 DNA is TGTGCCAGCAGCCGGCCCAGGAATGAGCAGTTCTTC.

V and J are TRBV5-1 and TRBJ2-3; TRBD2 aligns across 9 bases. Trimming cost V 0 bases and J 9 bases; bases outside gene matches: 2. The germline V gene encodes CDR1 SGHRS and CDR2 YFSETQ. CDR3 length equals 13 residues. CDR3 sequence (DNA): TGCGCCAGCAGCTTGGATCTAGCGGGGACGCAGTATTTT. As protein: CASSLDLAGTQYF.

The J gene is TRBJ1-5, the V gene TRBV29-1; 7 bases fit TRBD1. This CDR3 is 13 amino acids long. Germline values: CDR1 SQVTM, CDR2 ANQGSEA. V lost 6 bases to trimming and J lost 4 bases; unmatched junction nucleotides: 6. Here the CDR3 reads CSVQQGRNQPQHF. The DNA of the CDR3 is TGCAGCGTCCAACAGGGGAGGAATCAGCCCCAGCATTTT.

This clone was observed a handful of times. Germline and junction disagree at one end, which may indicate a read error. The CDR3 is CASSLQGETQYF. The CDR3 nucleotides read TGTGCTAGCAGCTTACAGGGGGAGACCCAGTACTTC. The gene calls are TRBV7-7 and TRBJ2-5; 7 bases line up with TRBD1. The CDR3 length is 12 residues. Germline V gene sequence: CDR1 SSHAT, CDR2 FNYEAQ (reference sequence).

The CDR3, as DNA: TGTGCCAGCGGTCCAGCGGGGGGGCGTGGCACCGGGGAGCTGTTTTTT. Protein product: CASGPAGGRGTGELFF. This chain connects TRBV27 to TRBJ2-2, with TRBD2 identical over 10 bases. CDR3 length: 16 amino acids. Trimming took 8 bases from V and 4 from J; bases not matched to a gene: 10. Germline CDR1 MNHEY, CDR2 SMNVEV (reference sequence).

This clone appeared once. V usage is TRBV7-3 and J usage is TRBJ2-1, with D hard to call. V gave up 5 bases and J gave up 10 bases, with 12 bases separating them. This CDR3 contains 12 residues. Per germline, CDR1 SGHTA and CDR2 FQGTGA. CDR3 residues: CASSTSAGEQFF. The DNA for the CDR3 is TGTGCCAGCAGCACCAGTGCTGGCGAGCAGTTCTTC.

The J gene is TRBJ1-2, the V gene TRBV7-9; tentatively, D is TRBD1 (5 bases). V lost 2 bases to trimming and J lost 8 bases, with 15 bases between them. CDR1 is SEHNR, CDR2 FQNEAQ, per germline (reference sequence). This CDR3 contains 14 residues. The CDR3 reads CASSLLLGHVGYTF. The CDR3 DNA reads as TGTGCCAGCAGCTTACTTCTCGGACATGTGGGCTACACCTTC.

The chain uses TRBV30 and TRBJ1-5; possible D gene TRBD1, 5 bases. There are 12 residues in the CDR3. Germline V gene lookup returns CDR1 GTSNPN and CDR2 SVGIG (reference sequence). V was pared by 1 base and J by 7 bases, with 8 bases between. This CDR3 is CAWSARGQPQHF. CDR3 DNA sequence: TGTGCCTGGAGTGCCCGGGGGCAGCCCCAGCATTTT.

The chain recombines TRBV5-1 with TRBJ2-5; D is unresolved. Germline CDR1 and CDR2: SGHRS and YFSETQ. Between the trimmed V and J ends, which lost 2 bases and 7 bases, there was a span of 12 bases. This CDR3 is 13 amino acids long. The CDR3 DNA sequence: TGCGCCAGCAGCTTCCCACAAATTACGACCCAGTACTTC. This translates into CASSFPQITTQYF.

The chain couples TRBV9 to TRBJ1-3; D not certain. The CDR3 extends over 19 amino acids. Deletions cut 0 bases from V and 0 bases from J, with 19 bases between. Germline V CDR1 and CDR2: SGDLS, YYNGEE. DNA of the CDR3: TGTGCCAGCAGCGTAGCTACGAACCCGACGGTATCCTCTGGAAACACCATATATTTT. Protein sequence: CASSVATNPTVSSGNTIYF.

The chain is built from TRBV2 and TRBJ2-2, with TRBD2 matching over 12 bases. The CDR3 totals 18 residues. CDR1 is SNHLY, CDR2 FYNNEI, per germline. J gave up 1 base and V 3 bases, and 6 bases lay outside the gene matches. CDR3: CASSDLAGGLVNTGELFF. Here the CDR3 DNA reads TGTGCCAGCAGTGATCTAGCGGGGGGGCTTGTGAACACCGGGGAGCTGTTTTTT.

The chain recombines TRBV27 with TRBJ1-4; a weak D match, TRBD1 (5 bases). This CDR3 is 15 amino acids long. V shed 5 bases and J shed 5 bases, with 15 bases lying between them. Per the germline V gene, CDR1 is MNHEY and CDR2 is SMNVEV (reference sequence). DNA of the CDR3: TGTGCCAGCAGTCCCGGGGGTCACGGCAATGAAAAACTGTTTTTT. Encoded protein: CASSPGGHGNEKLFF. The full variable domain, completed using reference TRBV27 and TRBJ1-4, is EAQVTQNPRYLITVTGKKLTVTCSQNMNHEYMSWYRQDPGLGLRQIYYSMNVEVTDKGDVPEGYKVSRKEKRNFPLILESPSPNQTSLYFCASSPGGHGNEKLFFGSGTQLSVL.

The chain couples TRBV25-1 to TRBJ2-4; D gene unclear. CDR1 and CDR2 from the germline V gene are MGHDK and SYGVNS. The CDR3 sequence is 16 residues long. Trimming took 2 bases from V and 0 from J, leaving 11 bases between them. The DNA of the CDR3 is TGTGCCAGCAGTGAACCAACAGCCTCAGCCAAAAACATTCAGTACTTC. Translation: CASSEPTASAKNIQYF.